The present T cell receptor beta chain was sequenced within a study of cytomegalovirus exposure and HLA in healthy donors. Study-wide findings and caveats: Confirmation in vitro established that a few CMV-associated chains were specific for CMV antigens.

The CDR3 length is 16 residues. CDR1 and CDR2 (germline): SGHNT, YYREEE (reference sequence). The V gene end was trimmed by 4 bases and the J gene end by 14 bases; junction bases not matched to a gene: 16. Some clones are missing from TCRdb's copy, which holds only in-frame ones; the method was immunoSEQ multiplex PCR. The table has approximately 97,000 clones, about 95% seen once. A remark on this clone: Its specificity is not known.

Input material: PBMCs. The TCR originated in a woman under 30 in good health and CMV-seronegative. The chain employs TRBV5-4 and TRBJ2-1; 12 nucleotides agree with TRBD2. Here the CDR3 DNA reads TGTGCCAGCAGCGTGGGACTAGCGGGCGCCCGATCGAAGGAGTTCTTC. Translated: CASSVGLAGARSKEFF.